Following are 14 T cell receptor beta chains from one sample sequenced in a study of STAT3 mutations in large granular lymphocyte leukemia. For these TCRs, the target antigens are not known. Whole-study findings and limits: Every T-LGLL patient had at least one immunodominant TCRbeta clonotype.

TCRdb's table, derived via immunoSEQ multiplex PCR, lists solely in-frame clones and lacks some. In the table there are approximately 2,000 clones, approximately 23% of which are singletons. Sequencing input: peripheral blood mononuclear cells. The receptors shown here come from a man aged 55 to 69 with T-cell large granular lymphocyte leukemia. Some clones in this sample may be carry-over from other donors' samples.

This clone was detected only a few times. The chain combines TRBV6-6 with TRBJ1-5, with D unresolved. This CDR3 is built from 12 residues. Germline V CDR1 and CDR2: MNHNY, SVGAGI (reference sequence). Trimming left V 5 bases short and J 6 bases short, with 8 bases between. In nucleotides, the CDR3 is TGTGCCAGCAGTCACGAACGTCAGCCCCAGCATTTT. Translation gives CASSHERQPQHF.

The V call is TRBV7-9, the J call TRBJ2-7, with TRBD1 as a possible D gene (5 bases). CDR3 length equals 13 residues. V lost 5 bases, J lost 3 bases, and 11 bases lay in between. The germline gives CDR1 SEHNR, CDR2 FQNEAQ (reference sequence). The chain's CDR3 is CASSPGHLYEQYV. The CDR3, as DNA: TGTGCCAGCAGCCCCGGACACCTCTACGAGCAGTACGTC.

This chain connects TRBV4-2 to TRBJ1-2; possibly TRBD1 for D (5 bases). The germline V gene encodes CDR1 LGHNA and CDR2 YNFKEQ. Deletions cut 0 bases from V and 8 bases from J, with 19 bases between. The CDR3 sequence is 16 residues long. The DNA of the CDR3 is TGTGCCAGCAGCCAAGATAAGGTGGCGGGACCCGAGGGCTACACCTTC. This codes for CASSQDKVAGPEGYTF.

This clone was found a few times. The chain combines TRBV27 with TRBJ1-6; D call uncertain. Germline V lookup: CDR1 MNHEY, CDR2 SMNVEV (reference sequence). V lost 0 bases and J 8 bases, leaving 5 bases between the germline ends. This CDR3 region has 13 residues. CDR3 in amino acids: CASSLSRDSPLHF. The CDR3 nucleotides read TGTGCCAGCAGTTTATCAAGGGATTCACCCCTCCACTTT.

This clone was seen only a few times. CDR3 region: CASSLSQGAYEQYV. The CDR3 bases are TGTGCCAGCAGCTTGAGTCAGGGGGCCTACGAGCAGTACGTC. The V and J genes are TRBV7-9 and TRBJ2-7; 7 bases are a match to TRBD1. V lost 3 bases to trimming and J lost 2 bases; unmatched junction nucleotides: 4. Germline lookup yields CDR1 SEHNR and CDR2 FQNEAQ (reference sequence). The length of the CDR3 is 14 residues.

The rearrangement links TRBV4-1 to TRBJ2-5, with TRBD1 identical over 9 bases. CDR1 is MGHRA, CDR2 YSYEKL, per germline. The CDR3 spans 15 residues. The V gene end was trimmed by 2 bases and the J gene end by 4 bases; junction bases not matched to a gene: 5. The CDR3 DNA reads TGCGCCAGCAGCCAACCGGGACAGGGTGTAGAGACCCAGTACTTC. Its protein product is CASSQPGQGVETQYF.

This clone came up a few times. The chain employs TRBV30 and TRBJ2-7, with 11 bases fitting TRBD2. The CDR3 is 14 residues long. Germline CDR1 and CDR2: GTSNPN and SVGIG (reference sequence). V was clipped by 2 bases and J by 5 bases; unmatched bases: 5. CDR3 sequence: CAWSLTSGANEQYF. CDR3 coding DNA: TGTGCCTGGAGTCTGACTAGCGGGGCCAACGAGCAGTACTTC.

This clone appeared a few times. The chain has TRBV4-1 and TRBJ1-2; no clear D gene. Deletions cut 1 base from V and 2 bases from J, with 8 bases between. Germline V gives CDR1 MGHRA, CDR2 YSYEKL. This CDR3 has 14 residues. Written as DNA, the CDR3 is TGCGCCAGCAGCCAAGTCAACATCAACTATGGCTACACCTTC. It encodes CASSQVNINYGYTF.

The DNA of the CDR3 is TGTGCCAGCCGAGGGACAGGGAGAGAAGGCTACACCTTC. The encoded protein is CASRGTGREGYTF. The chain recombines TRBV9 with TRBJ1-2; 9 nucleotides line up with TRBD1. Trimming removed 7 bases from V and 8 bases from J; junction bases left unmatched: 9. Germline CDR1 is SGDLS and CDR2 is YYNGEE. The CDR3 is 13 amino acids.

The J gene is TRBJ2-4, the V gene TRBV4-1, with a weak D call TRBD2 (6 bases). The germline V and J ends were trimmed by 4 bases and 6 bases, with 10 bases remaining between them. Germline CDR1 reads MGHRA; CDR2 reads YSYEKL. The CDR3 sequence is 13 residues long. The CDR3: CASSPQGGNIQYF. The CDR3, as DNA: TGCGCCAGCAGCCCTCAGGGAGGAAACATTCAGTACTTC.

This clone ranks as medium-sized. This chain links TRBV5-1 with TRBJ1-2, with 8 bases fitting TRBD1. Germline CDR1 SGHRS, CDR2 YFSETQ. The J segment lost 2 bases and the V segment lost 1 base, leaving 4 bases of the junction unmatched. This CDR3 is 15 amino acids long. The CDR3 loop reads CASSLRTGNNYGYTF. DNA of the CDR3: TGCGCCAGCAGCTTGAGGACAGGGAACAACTATGGCTACACCTTC.

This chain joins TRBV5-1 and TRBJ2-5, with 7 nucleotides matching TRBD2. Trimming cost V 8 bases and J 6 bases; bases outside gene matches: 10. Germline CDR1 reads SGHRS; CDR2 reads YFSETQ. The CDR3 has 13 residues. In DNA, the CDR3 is TGCGCCAGTACCGGGGGGTTTCGGAAGACCCAGTACTTC. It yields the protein CASTGGFRKTQYF.

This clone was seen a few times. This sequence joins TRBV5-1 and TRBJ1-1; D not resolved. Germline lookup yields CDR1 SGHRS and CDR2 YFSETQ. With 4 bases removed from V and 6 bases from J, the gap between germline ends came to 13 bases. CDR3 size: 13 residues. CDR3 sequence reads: CASSPRDNAEAFF. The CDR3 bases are TGCGCCAGCAGCCCTAGGGATAACGCTGAAGCTTTCTTT.

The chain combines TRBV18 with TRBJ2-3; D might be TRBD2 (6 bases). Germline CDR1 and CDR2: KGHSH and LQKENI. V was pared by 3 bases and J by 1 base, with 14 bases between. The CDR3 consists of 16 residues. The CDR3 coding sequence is TGTGCCAGCTCACCTCTAGGTCGCGGGGGCACAGATACGCAGTATTTT. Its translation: CASSPLGRGGTDTQYF.